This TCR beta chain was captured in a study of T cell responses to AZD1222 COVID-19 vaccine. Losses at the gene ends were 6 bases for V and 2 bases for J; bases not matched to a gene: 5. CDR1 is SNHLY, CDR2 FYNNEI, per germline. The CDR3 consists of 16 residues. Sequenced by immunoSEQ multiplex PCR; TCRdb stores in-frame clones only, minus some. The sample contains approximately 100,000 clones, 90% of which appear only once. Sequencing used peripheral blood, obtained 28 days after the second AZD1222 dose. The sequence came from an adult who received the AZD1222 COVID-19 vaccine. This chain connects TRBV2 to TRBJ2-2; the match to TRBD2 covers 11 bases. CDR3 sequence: CASRSLAGANTGELFF. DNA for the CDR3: TGTGCCAGCAGATCACTAGCGGGGGCTAACACCGGGGAGCTGTTTTTT.